This T cell receptor (beta chain) was sequenced for a study of cytomegalovirus exposure and HLA in healthy donors. Whole-study findings and limits: Further analysis, carried out later, found HLA-associated TCR beta chains more clonally expanded than equally common other chains. 150 or so TCR beta chains were listed as cytomegalovirus-associated. A later analysis revealed that TCR association rates differed between HLA loci, peaking at DRB1 and bottoming out at HLA-C.

V shed 6 bases and J 0 bases; nucleotides not matched to a gene: 5. Germline loops: CDR1 GTSNPN, CDR2 SVGIG (reference sequence). There are 14 residues in the CDR3. Comments on this clone: Its antigen is as yet unknown.

The PCR employed 60 Vbeta primers together with 13 Jbeta primers. TCRdb's table, derived via immunoSEQ multiplex PCR, lists solely in-frame clones and lacks some. The table includes around 100,000 clones, 60% to 75% detected once. The clonotype was recovered from a middle-aged man in good health and CMV-seropositive. What was sequenced was PBMCs. V gene TRBV30 combines with J gene TRBJ2-5, with TRBD1 matching 9 bases. The CDR3 sequence is CACPRTGDQETQYF. The CDR3 DNA reads TGTGCCTGTCCTCGGACAGGGGACCAAGAGACCCAGTACTTC.